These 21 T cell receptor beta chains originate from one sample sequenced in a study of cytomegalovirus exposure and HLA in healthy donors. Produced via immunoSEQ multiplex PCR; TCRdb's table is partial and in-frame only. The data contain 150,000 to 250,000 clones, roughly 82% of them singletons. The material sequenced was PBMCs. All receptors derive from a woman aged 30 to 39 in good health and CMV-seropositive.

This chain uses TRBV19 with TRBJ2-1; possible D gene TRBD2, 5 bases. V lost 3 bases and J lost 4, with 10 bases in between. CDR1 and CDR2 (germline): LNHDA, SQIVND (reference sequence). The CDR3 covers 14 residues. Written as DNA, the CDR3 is TGTGCCAGTAGTATTCTGAGCGGATACAATGAGCAGTTCTTC. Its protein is CASSILSGYNEQFF.

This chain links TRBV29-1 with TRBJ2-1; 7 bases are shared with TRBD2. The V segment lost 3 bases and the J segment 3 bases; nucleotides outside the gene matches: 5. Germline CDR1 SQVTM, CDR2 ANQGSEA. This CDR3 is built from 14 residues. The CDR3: CSVEAQRDYNEQFF. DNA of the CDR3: TGCAGCGTTGAGGCCCAGCGGGACTACAATGAGCAGTTCTTC.

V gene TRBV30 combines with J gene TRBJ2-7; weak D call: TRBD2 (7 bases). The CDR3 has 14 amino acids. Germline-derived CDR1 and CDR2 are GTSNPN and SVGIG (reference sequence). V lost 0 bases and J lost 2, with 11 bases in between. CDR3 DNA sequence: TGTGCCTGGAGTGTGGGGGGGGCTGCCTACGAGCAGTACTTC. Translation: CAWSVGGAAYEQYF.

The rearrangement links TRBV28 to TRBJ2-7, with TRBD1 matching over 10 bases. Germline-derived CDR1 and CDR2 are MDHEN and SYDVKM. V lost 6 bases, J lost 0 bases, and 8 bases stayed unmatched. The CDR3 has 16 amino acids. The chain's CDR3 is CASRRPGTGVSYEQYF. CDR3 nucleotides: TGTGCCAGCAGACGACCCGGGACAGGGGTCTCCTACGAGCAGTACTTC.

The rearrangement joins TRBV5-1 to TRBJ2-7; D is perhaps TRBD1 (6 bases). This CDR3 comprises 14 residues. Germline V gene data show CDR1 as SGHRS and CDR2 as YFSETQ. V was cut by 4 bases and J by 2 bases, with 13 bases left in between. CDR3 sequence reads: CASSGPGQTYEQYF. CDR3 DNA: TGCGCCAGCAGCGGCCCCGGACAGACCTACGAGCAGTACTTC. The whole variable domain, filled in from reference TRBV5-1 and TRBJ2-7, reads KAGVTQTPRYLIKTRGQQVTLSCSPISGHRSVSWYQQTPGQGLQFLFEYFSETQRNKGNFPGRFSGRQFSNSRSEMNVSTLELGDSALYLCASSGPGQTYEQYFGPGTRLTVT.

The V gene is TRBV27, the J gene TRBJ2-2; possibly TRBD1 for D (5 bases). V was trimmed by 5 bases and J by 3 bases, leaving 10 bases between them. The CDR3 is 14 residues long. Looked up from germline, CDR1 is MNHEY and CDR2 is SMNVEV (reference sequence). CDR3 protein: CASSNDRHTGELFF. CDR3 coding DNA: TGTGCCAGCAGTAACGACAGACACACCGGGGAGCTGTTTTTT.

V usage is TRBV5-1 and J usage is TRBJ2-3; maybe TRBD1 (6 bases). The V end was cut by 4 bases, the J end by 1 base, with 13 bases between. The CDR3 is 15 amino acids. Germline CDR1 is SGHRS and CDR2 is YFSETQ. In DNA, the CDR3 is TGCGCCAGCAGCCGAGGGGGATCCGGCACAGATACGCAGTATTTT. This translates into CASSRGGSGTDTQYF.

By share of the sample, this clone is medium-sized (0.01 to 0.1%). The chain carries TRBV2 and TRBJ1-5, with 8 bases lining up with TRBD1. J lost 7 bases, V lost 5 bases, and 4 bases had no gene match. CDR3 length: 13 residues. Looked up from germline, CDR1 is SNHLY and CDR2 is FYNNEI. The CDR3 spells CASSPRGRQPQHF. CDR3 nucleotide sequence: TGTGCCAGCAGTCCCAGGGGGCGGCAGCCCCAGCATTTT. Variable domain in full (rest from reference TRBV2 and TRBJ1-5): EPEVTQTPSHQVTQMGQEVILRCVPISNHLYFYWYRQILGQKVEFLVSFYNNEISEKSEIFDDQFSVERPDGSNFTLKIRSTKLEDSAMYFCASSPRGRQPQHFGDGTRLSIL.

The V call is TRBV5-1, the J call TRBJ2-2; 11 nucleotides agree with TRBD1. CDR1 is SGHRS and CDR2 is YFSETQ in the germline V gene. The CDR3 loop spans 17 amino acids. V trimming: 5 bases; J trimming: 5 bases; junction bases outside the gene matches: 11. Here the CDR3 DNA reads TGCGCCAGCAGTCCGATTCCGGGACAGGGGGAAACCGGGGAGCTGTTTTTT. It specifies CASSPIPGQGETGELFF.

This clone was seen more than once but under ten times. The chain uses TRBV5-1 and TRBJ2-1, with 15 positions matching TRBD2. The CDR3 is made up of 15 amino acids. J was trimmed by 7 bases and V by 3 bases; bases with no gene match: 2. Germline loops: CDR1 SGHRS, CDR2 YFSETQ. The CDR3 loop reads CASSSGTSGRNEQFF. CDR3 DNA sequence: TGCGCCAGCAGCTCCGGGACTAGCGGGAGGAATGAGCAGTTCTTC. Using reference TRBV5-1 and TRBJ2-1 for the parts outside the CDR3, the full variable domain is KAGVTQTPRYLIKTRGQQVTLSCSPISGHRSVSWYQQTPGQGLQFLFEYFSETQRNKGNFPGRFSGRQFSNSRSEMNVSTLELGDSALYLCASSSGTSGRNEQFFGPGTRLTVL.

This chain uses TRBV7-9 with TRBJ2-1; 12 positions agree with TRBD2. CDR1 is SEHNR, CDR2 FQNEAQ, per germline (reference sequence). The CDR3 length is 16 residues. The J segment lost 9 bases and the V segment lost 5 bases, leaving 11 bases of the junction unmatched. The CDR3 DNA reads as TGTGCCAGCAGCCCCCGAGGGGGACTAGCGGGTTCTGAGCAGTTCTTC. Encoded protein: CASSPRGGLAGSEQFF.

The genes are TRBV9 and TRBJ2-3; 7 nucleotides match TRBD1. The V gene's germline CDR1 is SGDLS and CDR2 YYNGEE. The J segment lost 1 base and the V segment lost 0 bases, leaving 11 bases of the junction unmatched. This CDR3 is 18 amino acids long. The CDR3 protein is CASSVARDRVEGTDTQYF. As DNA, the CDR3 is TGTGCCAGCAGCGTAGCTCGCGACAGGGTGGAAGGCACAGATACGCAGTATTTT.

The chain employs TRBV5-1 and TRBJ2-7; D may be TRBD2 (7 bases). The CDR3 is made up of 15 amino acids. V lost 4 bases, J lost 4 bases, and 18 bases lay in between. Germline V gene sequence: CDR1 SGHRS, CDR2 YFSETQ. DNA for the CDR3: TGCGCCAGCAGCCCAAGGGGGGGGCAAGTATACGAGCAGTACTTC. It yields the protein CASSPRGGQVYEQYF.

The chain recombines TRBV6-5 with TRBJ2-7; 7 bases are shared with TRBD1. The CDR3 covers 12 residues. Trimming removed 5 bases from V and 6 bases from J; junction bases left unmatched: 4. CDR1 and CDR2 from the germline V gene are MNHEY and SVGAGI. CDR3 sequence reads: CASSLTGREQYF. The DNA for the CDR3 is TGTGCCAGCAGTCTGACAGGGCGCGAGCAGTACTTC.

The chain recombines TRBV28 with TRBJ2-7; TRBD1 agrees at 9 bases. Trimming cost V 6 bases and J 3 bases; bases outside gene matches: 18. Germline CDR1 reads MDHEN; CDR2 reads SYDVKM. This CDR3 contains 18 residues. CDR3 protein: CASSPSGTGTFSYYEQYF. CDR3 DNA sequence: TGTGCCAGCAGCCCATCCGGGACAGGGACCTTTTCCTACTACGAGCAGTACTTC.

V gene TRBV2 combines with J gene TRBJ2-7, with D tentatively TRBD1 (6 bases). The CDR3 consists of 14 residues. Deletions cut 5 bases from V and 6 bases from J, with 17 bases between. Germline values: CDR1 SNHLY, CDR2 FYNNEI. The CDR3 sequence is CASSIRGLPLEQYF. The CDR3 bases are TGTGCCAGCAGTATCAGGGGCCTTCCTCTCGAGCAGTACTTC.

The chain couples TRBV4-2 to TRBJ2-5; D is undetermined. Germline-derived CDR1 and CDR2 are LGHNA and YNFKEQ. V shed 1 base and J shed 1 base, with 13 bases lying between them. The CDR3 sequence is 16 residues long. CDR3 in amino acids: CASSQGFLAAQETQYF. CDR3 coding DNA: TGTGCCAGCAGCCAAGGTTTCTTGGCGGCCCAAGAGACCCAGTACTTC.

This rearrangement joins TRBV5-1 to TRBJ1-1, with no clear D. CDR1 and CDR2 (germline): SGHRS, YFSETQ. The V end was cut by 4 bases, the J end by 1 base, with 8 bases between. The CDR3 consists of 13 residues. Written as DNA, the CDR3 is TGCGCCAGCAGCAGCGGGGAGAACACTGAAGCTTTCTTT. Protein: CASSSGENTEAFF.

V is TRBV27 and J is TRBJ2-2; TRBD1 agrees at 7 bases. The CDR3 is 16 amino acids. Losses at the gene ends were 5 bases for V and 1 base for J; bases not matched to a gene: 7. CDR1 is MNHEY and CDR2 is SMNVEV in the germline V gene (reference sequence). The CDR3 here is CASSRSGGLNTGELFF. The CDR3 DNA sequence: TGTGCCAGCAGTCGGTCAGGGGGATTGAACACCGGGGAGCTGTTTTTT.

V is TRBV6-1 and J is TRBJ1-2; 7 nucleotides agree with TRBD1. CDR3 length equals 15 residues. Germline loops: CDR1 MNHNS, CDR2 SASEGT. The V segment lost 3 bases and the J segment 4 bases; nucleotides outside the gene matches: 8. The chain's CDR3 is CASSEGNRGAYGYTF. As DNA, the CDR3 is TGTGCCAGCAGTGAGGGAAACAGGGGCGCCTATGGCTACACCTTC.

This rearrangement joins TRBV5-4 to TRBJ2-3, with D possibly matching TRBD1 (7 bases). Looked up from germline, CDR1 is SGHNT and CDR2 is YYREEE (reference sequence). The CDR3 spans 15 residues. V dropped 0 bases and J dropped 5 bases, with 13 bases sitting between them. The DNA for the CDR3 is TGTGCCAGCAGCTTGGTCGGTCAGGGGGGAGATACGCAGTATTTT. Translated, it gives CASSLVGQGGDTQYF.